Listed below are T cell receptor beta chains from one sample, sequenced in a study of cytomegalovirus exposure and HLA in healthy donors. Method: immunoSEQ multiplex PCR; TCRdb's copy keeps in-frame clones and lacks some. The table lists roughly 50,000 clones, roughly 77% of them singletons. The sequenced sample consisted of PBMCs. The receptors here all came from a man aged 30 to 45 in good health and CMV-seropositive. The CDR3 runs from the conserved cysteine through the conserved F or W. Each record gives: CDR3 DNA, CDR3 protein, D gene, J gene, clone size, V gene. A D gene is named only where the DNA matches it firmly. Not every row has a clone size; where given, it reads once, few, many or a size class.

TGTGCCATCCCGCGGAGCGGCAACGAGCAGTACTTC	CAIPRSGNEQYF	NA	TRBJ2-7	once	TRBV9
TGTGCCAGCAGCCCCACTGTTGGGGGCCCCGGGGAGCTGTTTTTT	CASSPTVGGPGELFF	NA	TRBJ2-2	NA	TRBV5-5
TGTGCCACCAGCAGAGAAATGGTCGGGGGAAACTATGGCTACACCTTC	CATSREMVGGNYGYTF	NA	TRBJ1-2	once	TRBV15
TGTGCCATCTCTCGGAGCTCCTACAATGAGCAGTTCTTC	CAISRSSYNEQFF	NA	TRBJ2-1	NA	TRBV10-3
TGCGCCAGCAGCGTAGATAGCAATCAGCCCCAGCATTTT	CASSVDSNQPQHF	NA	TRBJ1-5	NA	TRBV5-1
TGTGCCATCAGTGAGACGGCAGGGGGCTTCAAGACGGAGCTGTTTTTT	CAISETAGGFKTELFF	TRBD1	TRBJ2-2	once	TRBV10-3
TGTGCCAGCAGCTTAGGAGCGAATGAAAAACTGTTTTTT	CASSLGANEKLFF	NA	TRBJ1-4	NA	TRBV7-2
TGTGCCATCAGCCTTAAGGGACTAGCGGTGATCTCCTACGAGCAGTACTTC	CAISLKGLAVISYEQYF	TRBD2	TRBJ2-7	NA	TRBV10-3
TGCGCCAGCAGCTTGGCCGGGATGCGCTATAATTCACCCCTCCACTTT	CASSLAGMRYNSPLHF	NA	TRBJ1-6	NA	TRBV5-1
TGTGCCAGTAGTCGCCGACAGGGCGTCATGAACACTGAAGCTTTCTTT	CASSRRQGVMNTEAFF	TRBD1	TRBJ1-1	NA	TRBV19
TGTGCCACTTTCCGGGACAGACCCAACTATGGCTACACCTTC	CATFRDRPNYGYTF	TRBD1	TRBJ1-2	NA	TRBV19
TGTGCCAGCAGCCCCTCGGGGGTTACAGATACGCAGTATTTT	CASSPSGVTDTQYF	NA	TRBJ2-3	NA	TRBV9
TGTGCCAGCAGTGTGACTTTAACTAATGAAAAACTGTTTTTT	CASSVTLTNEKLFF	NA	TRBJ1-4	NA	TRBV6-5
TGTGCCAGCAGCTGGGGCCCGGGACTAGCGAAAATAGAGACCCAGTACTTC	CASSWGPGLAKIETQYF	TRBD2	TRBJ2-5	NA	TRBV5-6
TGTGCCAGCAGCGCAACTCGCGGGGGCCACACTGAAGCTTTCTTT	CASSATRGGHTEAFF	NA	TRBJ1-1	NA	TRBV7-8
TGTGCCAGCAGCCAAAGCGCAGTGGAATCGAATGAGCAGTTCTTC	CASSQSAVESNEQFF	NA	TRBJ2-1	NA	TRBV14
TGTGCCAGCAGTTACTCGGGACAGGGTTCGGGCGAGCAGTACTTC	CASSYSGQGSGEQYF	TRBD1	TRBJ2-7	NA	TRBV6-5
TGTGCCAGTAATCGGGGACAGGGGTACGAGCAGTACTTC	CASNRGQGYEQYF	TRBD1	TRBJ2-7	NA	TRBV19
TGTGCCAGCACGCCTAGCGGGGGACCCTACGAGCAGTACTTC	CASTPSGGPYEQYF	TRBD2	TRBJ2-7	NA	TRBV19
TGTGCCAGCAGCTGGGACAGCCGAAACTATGGCTACACCTTC	CASSWDSRNYGYTF	TRBD1	TRBJ1-2	NA	TRBV5-6
TGTGCCAGCAGCCCTCATCCGGGACAGGGGACTGGAAACACCATATATTTT	CASSPHPGQGTGNTIYF	TRBD1	TRBJ1-3	NA	TRBV9
TGTGCCAGCATCGAGACAGGGTCGGTAACCGAAAAACTGTTTTTT	CASIETGSVTEKLFF	TRBD1	TRBJ1-4	once	TRBV25-1
TGTGCCAGCAGCTGGAGGGGCGGGGGGGAGCTGTTTTTT	CASSWRGGGELFF	NA	TRBJ2-2	NA	TRBV7-3
TGCGCCAGCAGCTTGTATTCTAGCGGGGGGTACAATGAGCAGTTCTTC	CASSLYSSGGYNEQFF	TRBD2	TRBJ2-1	NA	TRBV5-1
TGTGCCAGCAGCTTCGGGTCCTCTAGCGGGGGGTCAGATACGCAGTATTTT	CASSFGSSSGGSDTQYF	TRBD2	TRBJ2-3	NA	TRBV11-3
TGTGCCAGCAGCCCCCCCGGTGCAGGGGGCAGGAACGAGCAGTACTTC	CASSPPGAGGRNEQYF	TRBD1	TRBJ2-7	NA	TRBV9
TGTGCCAGTTCCACAGGGGGCACGATGAACACTGAAGCTTTCTTT	CASSTGGTMNTEAFF	TRBD1	TRBJ1-1	NA	TRBV19
TGTGCCAGCGGCTTAAGTGGGGCCAACGTCCTGACTTTC	CASGLSGANVLTF	NA	TRBJ2-6	NA	TRBV27
TGTGCCAGCAGTTATCGGCAGGGTCCCCTCGAGCAGTACTTC	CASSYRQGPLEQYF	NA	TRBJ2-7	NA	TRBV6-5
TGTGCCAGCAGACCTACAGGGCCCCTGACCTACGAGCAGTACTTC	CASRPTGPLTYEQYF	NA	TRBJ2-7	NA	TRBV28
TGCGCCAGCAGCCAAGTTGTCAGGGGAAGCCGTGGCTACACCTTC	CASSQVVRGSRGYTF	NA	TRBJ1-2	NA	TRBV4-3
TGTGCCAGCAGCCGTGCCGGGGGCGGGGGGCCCCCCGGGACGCAGTATTTT	CASSRAGGGGPPGTQYF	TRBD2	TRBJ2-3	NA	TRBV7-2
TGTGCCTGGAGCCTCGGGACAGGGTATAATTCACCCCTCCACTTT	CAWSLGTGYNSPLHF	TRBD1	TRBJ1-6	NA	TRBV30
TGTGCCAGCAGCGGGGGAGGGCAGAGGGGGAGATCCACTGAAGCTTTCTTT	CASSGGGQRGRSTEAFF	NA	TRBJ1-1	NA	TRBV9
TGTGCCAGCAGCTTAATGCAGGGGAATGAAAAACTGTTTTTT	CASSLMQGNEKLFF	NA	TRBJ1-4	NA	TRBV7-2
TGTGCCAGCAGTGAGCACACCACCGGGGAGCTGTTTTTT	CASSEHTTGELFF	NA	TRBJ2-2	NA	TRBV6-4
TGTGCCAGCAGTTTGTCCGGGAACACTGGAGCTTTCTTT	CASSLSGNTGAFF	NA	TRBJ1-1	NA	TRBV27
TGTGCCAGCAGCCAAGAGGGACACTCTGGGGCCAACGTCCTGACTTTC	CASSQEGHSGANVLTF	NA	TRBJ2-6	NA	TRBV4-2
TGCGCCAGCAGGCCGACAGTCATGAACACTGAAGCTTTCTTT	CASRPTVMNTEAFF	NA	TRBJ1-1	NA	TRBV5-1
TGTGCCAGCAGCCAAATAGGGGCGACAGGGGCCAAAAACATTCAGTACTTC	CASSQIGATGAKNIQYF	TRBD1	TRBJ2-4	once	TRBV7-3
TGTGCCAGCAGCTTGGCCATGTACACAGGGTCCCAAGAGACCCAGTACTTC	CASSLAMYTGSQETQYF	NA	TRBJ2-5	NA	TRBV5-4
TGTGCCATCAGTGACAGCGGGGGGGTTAGTGGTAATGAGCAGTTCTTC	CAISDSGGVSGNEQFF	TRBD2	TRBJ2-1	NA	TRBV10-3
TGTGCCAGCACCGCCGGTACTCGCGATACCGGGGAGCTGTTTTTT	CASTAGTRDTGELFF	NA	TRBJ2-2	NA	TRBV6-4
TGCGCCAGCAGCTTGCACAGGGGTAACACCGGGGAGCTGTTTTTT	CASSLHRGNTGELFF	TRBD1	TRBJ2-2	NA	TRBV5-1
TGCGCCAGCAGCCAAGCCTCGGGGGGACCCTACGAGCAGTACTTC	CASSQASGGPYEQYF	TRBD2	TRBJ2-7	few	TRBV4-3
TGTGCCAGCAGCTCCCCAGCAGGGTCCTATAATTCACCCCTCCACTTT	CASSSPAGSYNSPLHF	NA	TRBJ1-6	NA	TRBV5-5
TGTGCCAGTAGTATTGTAGGGGCGAACACTGAAGCTTTCTTT	CASSIVGANTEAFF	NA	TRBJ1-1	NA	TRBV19
TGTGCCATCAGTGGGTCAACAGGCTACGAGCAGTACTTC	CAISGSTGYEQYF	NA	TRBJ2-7	NA	TRBV10-3
TGTGCCAGCAGCAACGGGACAGATACGCAGTATTTT	CASSNGTDTQYF	NA	TRBJ2-3	NA	TRBV11-1
TGTGCCAGCAGTTTACAGGGGGCCCTTGTCACCGGGGAGCTGTTTTTT	CASSLQGALVTGELFF	TRBD1	TRBJ2-2	NA	TRBV6-5